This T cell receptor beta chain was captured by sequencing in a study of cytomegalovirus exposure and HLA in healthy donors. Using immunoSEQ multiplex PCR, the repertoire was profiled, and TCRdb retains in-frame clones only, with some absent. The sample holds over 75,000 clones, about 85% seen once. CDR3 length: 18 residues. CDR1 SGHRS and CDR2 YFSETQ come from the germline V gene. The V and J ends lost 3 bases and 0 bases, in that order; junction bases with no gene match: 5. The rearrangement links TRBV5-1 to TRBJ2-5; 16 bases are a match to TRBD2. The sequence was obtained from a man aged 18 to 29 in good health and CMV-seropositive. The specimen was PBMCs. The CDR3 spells CASSSGLAGGTYQETQYF. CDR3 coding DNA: TGCGCCAGCAGCTCGGGACTAGCGGGAGGGACCTACCAAGAGACCCAGTACTTC.